Sequencing of this T cell receptor (beta chain) was carried out in a study of cytomegalovirus exposure and HLA in healthy donors. Study information: Among 398 genotyped donors, approximately 80% fell in the Caucasian-associated ancestry cluster.

Primers for the PCR totalled 60 Vbeta and 13 Jbeta. Profiled with immunoSEQ multiplex PCR; TCRdb holds only in-frame clones, not every one. This sample has around 150,000 clones, with approximately 85% found just once. This CDR3 spans 15 amino acids. The germline V gene has CDR1 MNHEY and CDR2 SMNVEV (reference sequence). The sample comprised PBMCs. The TCR sequence derives from a man between 18 and 29 years old in good health and CMV-seropositive. The chain employs TRBV27 and TRBJ2-5, with a possible D match to TRBD1 (5 bases). With the DNA end fitting TRBJ2-7 better, the J assignment may be wrong. Here the CDR3 reads CASSLSGRAHYEQYF. The CDR3 nucleotides are TGTGCCAGCAGTTTATCAGGCAGGGCCCACTACGAGCAGTACTTC.